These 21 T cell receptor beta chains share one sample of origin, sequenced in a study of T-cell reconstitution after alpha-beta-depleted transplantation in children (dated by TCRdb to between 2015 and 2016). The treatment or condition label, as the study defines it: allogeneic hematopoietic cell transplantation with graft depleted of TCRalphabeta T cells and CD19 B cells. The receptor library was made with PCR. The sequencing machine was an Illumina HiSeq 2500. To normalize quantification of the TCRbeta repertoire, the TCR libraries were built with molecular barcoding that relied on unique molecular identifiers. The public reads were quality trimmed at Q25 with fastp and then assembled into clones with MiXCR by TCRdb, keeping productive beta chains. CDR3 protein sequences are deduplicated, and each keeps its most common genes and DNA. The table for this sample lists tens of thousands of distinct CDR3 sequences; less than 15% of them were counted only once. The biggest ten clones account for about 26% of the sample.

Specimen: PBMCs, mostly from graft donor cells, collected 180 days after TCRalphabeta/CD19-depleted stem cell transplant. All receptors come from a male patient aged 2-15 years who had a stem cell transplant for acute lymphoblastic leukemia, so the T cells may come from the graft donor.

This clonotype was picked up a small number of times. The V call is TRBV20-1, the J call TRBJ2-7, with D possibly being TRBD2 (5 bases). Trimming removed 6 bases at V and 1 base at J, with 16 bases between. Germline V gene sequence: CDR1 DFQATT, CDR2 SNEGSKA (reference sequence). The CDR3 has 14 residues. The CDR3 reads CSASRGWASYEQYF. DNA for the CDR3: TGCAGTGCCTCCCGAGGGTGGGCTTCCTACGAGCAGTACTTC.

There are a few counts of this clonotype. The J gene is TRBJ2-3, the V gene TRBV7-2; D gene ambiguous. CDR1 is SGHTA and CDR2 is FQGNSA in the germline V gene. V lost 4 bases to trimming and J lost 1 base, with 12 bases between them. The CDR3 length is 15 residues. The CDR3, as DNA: TGTGCCAGCAGCTCCCACGGGCTCGGCACAGATACGCAGTATTTT. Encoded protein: CASSSHGLGTDTQYF.

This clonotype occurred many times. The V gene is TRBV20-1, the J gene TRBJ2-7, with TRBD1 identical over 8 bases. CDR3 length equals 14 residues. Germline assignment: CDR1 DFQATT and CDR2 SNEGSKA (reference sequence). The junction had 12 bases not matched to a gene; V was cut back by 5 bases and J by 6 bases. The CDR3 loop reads CSAWHRDRPSEQYF. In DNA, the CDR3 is TGCAGTGCTTGGCACCGGGACAGGCCTTCCGAGCAGTACTTC.

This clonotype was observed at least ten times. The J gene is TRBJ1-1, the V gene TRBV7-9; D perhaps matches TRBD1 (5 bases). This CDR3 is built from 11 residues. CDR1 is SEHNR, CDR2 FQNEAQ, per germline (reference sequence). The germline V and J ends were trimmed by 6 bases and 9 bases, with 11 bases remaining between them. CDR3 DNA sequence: TGTGCCAGCAGTCCTCGACAGCAAGCTTTCTTT. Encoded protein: CASSPRQQAFF.

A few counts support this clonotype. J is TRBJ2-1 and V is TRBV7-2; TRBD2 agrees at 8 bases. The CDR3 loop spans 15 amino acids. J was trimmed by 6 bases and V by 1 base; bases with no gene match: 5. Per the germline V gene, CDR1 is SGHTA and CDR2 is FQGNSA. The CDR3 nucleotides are TGTGCCAGCAGCTTAGGGACTAGCCGACTCAATGAGCAGTTCTTC. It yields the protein CASSLGTSRLNEQFF.

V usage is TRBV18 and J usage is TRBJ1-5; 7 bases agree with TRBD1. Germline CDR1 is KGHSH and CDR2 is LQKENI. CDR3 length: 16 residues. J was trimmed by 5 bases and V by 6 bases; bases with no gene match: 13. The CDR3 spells CASSREDRIDHQPQHF. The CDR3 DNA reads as TGTGCCAGCTCCCGAGAGGACAGGATTGATCATCAGCCCCAGCATTTT.

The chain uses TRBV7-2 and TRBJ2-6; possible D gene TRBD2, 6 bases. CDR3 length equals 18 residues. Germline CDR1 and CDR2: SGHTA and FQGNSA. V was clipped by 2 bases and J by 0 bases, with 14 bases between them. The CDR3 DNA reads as TGTGCCAGCAGCTTAAGCGGGTTCCTTCTCTCTGGGGCCAACGTCCTGACTTTC. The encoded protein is CASSLSGFLLSGANVLTF.

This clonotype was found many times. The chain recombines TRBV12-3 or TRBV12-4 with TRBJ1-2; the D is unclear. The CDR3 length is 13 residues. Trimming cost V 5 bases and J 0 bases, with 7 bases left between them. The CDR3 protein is CASSTTPNYGYTF. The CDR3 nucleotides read TGTGCCAGCAGTACTACACCTAACTATGGCTACACCTTC.

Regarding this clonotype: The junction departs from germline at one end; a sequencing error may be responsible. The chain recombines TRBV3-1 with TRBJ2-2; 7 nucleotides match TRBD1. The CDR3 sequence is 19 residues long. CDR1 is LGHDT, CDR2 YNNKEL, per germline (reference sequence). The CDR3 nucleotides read TGTGCCTGCAGCCCAAGAAGGAAAACCGGGACAGTTCACACCGGGGAGCTGTTTTTT. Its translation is CACSPRRKTGTVHTGELFF.

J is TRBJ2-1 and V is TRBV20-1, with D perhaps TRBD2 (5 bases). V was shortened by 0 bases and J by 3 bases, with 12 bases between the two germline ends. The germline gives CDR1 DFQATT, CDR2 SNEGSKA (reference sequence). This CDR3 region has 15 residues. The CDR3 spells CSARDRDGVYNEQFF. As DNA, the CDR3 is TGCAGTGCTAGAGATAGAGACGGGGTCTACAATGAGCAGTTCTTC.

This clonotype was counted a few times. The CDR3 region has the DNA TGTGCCAGCAGCGTAGGGGGACTAGGAGGCCGTGAGCAGTTCTTC. This encodes CASSVGGLGGREQFF. The chain recombines TRBV9 with TRBJ2-1; 8 bases map to TRBD2. V was clipped by 0 bases and J by 9 bases; unmatched bases: 8. The CDR3 contains 15 residues. Germline-derived CDR1 and CDR2 are SGDLS and YYNGEE.

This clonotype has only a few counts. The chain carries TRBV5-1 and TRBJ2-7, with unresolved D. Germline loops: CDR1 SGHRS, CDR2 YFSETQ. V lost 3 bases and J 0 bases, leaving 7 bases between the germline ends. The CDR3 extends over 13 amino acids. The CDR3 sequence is CASSSRPSYEQYF. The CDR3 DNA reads TGCGCCAGCAGCTCCCGGCCCTCCTACGAGCAGTACTTC. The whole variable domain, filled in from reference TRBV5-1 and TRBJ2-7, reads KAGVTQTPRYLIKTRGQQVTLSCSPISGHRSVSWYQQTPGQGLQFLFEYFSETQRNKGNFPGRFSGRQFSNSRSEMNVSTLELGDSALYLCASSSRPSYEQYFGPGTRLTVT.

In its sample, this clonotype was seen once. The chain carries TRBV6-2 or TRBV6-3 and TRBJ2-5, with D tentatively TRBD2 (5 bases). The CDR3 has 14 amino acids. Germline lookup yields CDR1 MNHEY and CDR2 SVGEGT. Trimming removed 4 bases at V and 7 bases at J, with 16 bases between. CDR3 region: CASSLTRDQWTQYF. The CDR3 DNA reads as TGTGCCAGCAGTTTAACCCGGGATCAGTGGACCCAGTACTTC.

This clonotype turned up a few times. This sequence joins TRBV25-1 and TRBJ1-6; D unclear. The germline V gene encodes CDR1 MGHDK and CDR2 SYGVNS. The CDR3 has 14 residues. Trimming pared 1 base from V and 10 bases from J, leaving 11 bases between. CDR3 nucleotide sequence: TGTGCCAGCAGTGAATGGAAAGGGTGGTCACCCCTCCACTTT. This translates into CASSEWKGWSPLHF.

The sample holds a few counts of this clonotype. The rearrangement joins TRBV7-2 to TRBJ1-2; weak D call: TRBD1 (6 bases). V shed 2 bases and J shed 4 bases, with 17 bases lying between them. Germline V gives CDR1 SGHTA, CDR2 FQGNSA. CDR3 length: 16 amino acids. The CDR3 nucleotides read TGTGCCAGCAGCTTAATGCCCGCTAAGGGGGTCTATGGCTACACCTTC. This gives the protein CASSLMPAKGVYGYTF.

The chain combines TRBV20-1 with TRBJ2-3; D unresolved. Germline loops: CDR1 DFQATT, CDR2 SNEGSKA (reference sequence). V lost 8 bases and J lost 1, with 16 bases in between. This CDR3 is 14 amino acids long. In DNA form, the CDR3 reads TGCAGTCCGAAGTCCCCGGGCGGCACAGATACGCAGTATTTT. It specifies CSPKSPGGTDTQYF.

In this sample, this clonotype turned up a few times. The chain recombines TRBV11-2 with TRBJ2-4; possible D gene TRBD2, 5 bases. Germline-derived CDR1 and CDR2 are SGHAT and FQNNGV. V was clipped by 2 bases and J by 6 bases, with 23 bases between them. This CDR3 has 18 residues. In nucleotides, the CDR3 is TGTGCCAGCAGCTTAAGGTTTCCCGGCATCCGTCGGGGAAACATTCAGTACTTC. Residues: CASSLRFPGIRRGNIQYF.

The CDR3 protein is CSARLAGTVTDTQYF. The CDR3, as DNA: TGCAGTGCTCGTCTAGCGGGAACGGTGACAGATACGCAGTATTTT. V is TRBV20-1 and J is TRBJ2-3; 9 nucleotides line up with TRBD2. The junction had 9 bases not matched to a gene; V was cut back by 5 bases and J by 3 bases. The CDR3 is 15 amino acids. Germline V gives CDR1 DFQATT, CDR2 SNEGSKA (reference sequence).

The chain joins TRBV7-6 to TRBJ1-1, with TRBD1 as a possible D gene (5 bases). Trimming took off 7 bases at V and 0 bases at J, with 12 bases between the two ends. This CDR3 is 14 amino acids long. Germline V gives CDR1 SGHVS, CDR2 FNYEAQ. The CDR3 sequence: CASTQEGMNTEAFF. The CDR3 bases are TGTGCCAGCACCCAAGAGGGGATGAACACTGAAGCTTTCTTT. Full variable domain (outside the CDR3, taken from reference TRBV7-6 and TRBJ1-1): GAGVSQSPRYKVTKRGQDVALRCDPISGHVSLYWYRQALGQGPEFLTYFNYEAQQDKSGLPNDRFSAERPEGSISTLTIQRTEQRDSAMYRCASTQEGMNTEAFFGQGTRLTVV.

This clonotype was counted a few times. The CDR3 bases are TGTGCCAGCAGCGAAGGCCCTAGCGGGGCAGAGACCCAGTACTTC. Encoded protein: CASSEGPSGAETQYF. The chain recombines TRBV7-2 with TRBJ2-5; 9 bases line up with TRBD2. The CDR3 is 15 amino acids. The germline CDR1 and CDR2 sequences are SGHTA and FQGNSA. V was clipped by 5 bases and J by 4 bases; unmatched bases: 8.

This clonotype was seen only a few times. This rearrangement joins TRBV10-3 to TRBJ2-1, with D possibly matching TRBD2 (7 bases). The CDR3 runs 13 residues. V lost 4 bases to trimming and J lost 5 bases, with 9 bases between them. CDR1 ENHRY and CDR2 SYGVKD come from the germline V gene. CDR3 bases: TGTGCCATCAGTGCGGGGGGCCACAATGAGCAGTTCTTC. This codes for CAISAGGHNEQFF.